The present T cell receptor (beta chain) was sequenced within a study of cytomegalovirus exposure and HLA in healthy donors. This clone showed up just a few times. Amplification used 60 Vbeta primers and 13 Jbeta primers. Repertoires were generated with immunoSEQ multiplex PCR, while TCRdb's copy carries only in-frame clones and drops some. Of approximately 110,000 clones listed, roughly 80% are singletons. The sequence came from a middle-aged man in good health and CMV-seronegative. The sequenced sample consisted of PBMCs.

CDR3 protein: CASSLRPGVGTEAFF. As DNA, the CDR3 is TGTGCCAGCAGCCTCAGACCAGGGGTAGGAACTGAAGCTTTCTTT. The genes are TRBV9 and TRBJ1-1, with D possibly matching TRBD1 (6 bases). CDR1 SGDLS and CDR2 YYNGEE come from the germline V gene. The ends were cut back, 4 bases at V and 5 bases at J, with 18 bases in the middle. The CDR3 runs 15 residues.